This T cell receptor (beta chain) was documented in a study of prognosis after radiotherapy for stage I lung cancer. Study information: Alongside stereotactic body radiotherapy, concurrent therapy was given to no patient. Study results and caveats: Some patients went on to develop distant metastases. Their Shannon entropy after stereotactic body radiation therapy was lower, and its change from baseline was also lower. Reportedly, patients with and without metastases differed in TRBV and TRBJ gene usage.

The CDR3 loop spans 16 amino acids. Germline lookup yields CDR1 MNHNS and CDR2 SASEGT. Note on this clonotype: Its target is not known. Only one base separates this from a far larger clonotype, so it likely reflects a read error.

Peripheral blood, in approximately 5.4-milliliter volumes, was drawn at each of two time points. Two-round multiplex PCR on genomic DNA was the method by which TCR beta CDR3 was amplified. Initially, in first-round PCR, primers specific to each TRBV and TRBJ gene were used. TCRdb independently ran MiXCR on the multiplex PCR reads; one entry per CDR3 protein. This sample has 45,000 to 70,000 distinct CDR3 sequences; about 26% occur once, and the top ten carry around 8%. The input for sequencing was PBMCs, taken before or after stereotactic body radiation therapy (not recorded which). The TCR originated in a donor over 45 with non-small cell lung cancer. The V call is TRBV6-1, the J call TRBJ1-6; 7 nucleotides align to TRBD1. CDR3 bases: TGTGCCAGCAGTTACGCCAGGACAGGCCATAATTCACACCTCCACTTT. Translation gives CASSYARTGHNSHLHF.